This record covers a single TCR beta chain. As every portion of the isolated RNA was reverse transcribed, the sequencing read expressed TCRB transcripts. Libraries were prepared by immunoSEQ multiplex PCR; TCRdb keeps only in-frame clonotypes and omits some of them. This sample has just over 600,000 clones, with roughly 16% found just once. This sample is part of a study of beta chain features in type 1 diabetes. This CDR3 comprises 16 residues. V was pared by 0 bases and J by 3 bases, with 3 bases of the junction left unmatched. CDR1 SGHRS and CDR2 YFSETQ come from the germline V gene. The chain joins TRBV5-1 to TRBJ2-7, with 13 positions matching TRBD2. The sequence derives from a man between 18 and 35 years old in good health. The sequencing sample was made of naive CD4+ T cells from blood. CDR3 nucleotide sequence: TGCGCCAGCAGCTTGGCCGGGACTAGCGGGGTCTACGAGCAGTACTTC. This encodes CASSLAGTSGVYEQYF.